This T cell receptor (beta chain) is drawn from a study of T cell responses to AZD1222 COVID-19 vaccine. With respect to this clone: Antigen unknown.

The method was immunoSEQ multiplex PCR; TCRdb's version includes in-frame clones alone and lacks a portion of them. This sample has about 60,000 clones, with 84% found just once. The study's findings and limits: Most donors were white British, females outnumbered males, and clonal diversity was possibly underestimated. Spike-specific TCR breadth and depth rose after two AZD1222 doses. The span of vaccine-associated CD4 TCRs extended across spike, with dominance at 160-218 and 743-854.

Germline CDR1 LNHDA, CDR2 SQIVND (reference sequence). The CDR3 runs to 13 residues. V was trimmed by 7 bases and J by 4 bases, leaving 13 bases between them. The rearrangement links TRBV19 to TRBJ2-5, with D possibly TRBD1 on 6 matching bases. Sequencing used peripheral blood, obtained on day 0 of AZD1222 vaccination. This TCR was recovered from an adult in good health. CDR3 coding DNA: TGTGCCAGTACCTGGACCAGGGGAGAGACCCAGTACTTC. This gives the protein CASTWTRGETQYF.